This TCR beta chain was sequenced for a study of CD8 T cells in ankylosing spondylitis. Findings and caveats of the study: Clones linked with disease were CD8+ and fairly uncommon in the peripheral blood. Reactive arthritis synovial fluid and blood previously showed some of these motif variants.

V was pared by 4 bases and J by 4 bases, with 8 bases between. Germline values: CDR1 SGHRS, CDR2 YFSETQ. The CDR3 loop spans 12 amino acids. Ten or more counts support this clonotype. Antigen: not known. Libraries for TCR beta were made by quantitative 5'-RACE with molecular barcodes. TCRdb re-analysed the 5' RACE reads in MiXCR, keeping a single row per CDR3 protein. The sample holds 120,000 or so distinct CDR3 sequences; roughly an eighth are singletons and the top ten take about 3%. This rearrangement joins TRBV5-1 to TRBJ1-1; D not resolved. The clonotype comes from a female donor with ankylosing spondylitis or in good health (not recorded which). The sequencing sample was made of blood, either unsorted or a sorted T cell fraction (not recorded which). The CDR3 is CASSEGRTEAFF. Written as DNA, the CDR3 is TGCGCCAGCAGCGAGGGTCGCACTGAAGCTTTCTTT.